These 29 T cell receptor beta chains originate from one sample sequenced in a study of T cell repertoires in cytomegalovirus infection. From the reads, TCRdb called clonotypes with MiXCR, one entry per CDR3 protein. The sample carries 120,000 to 150,000 distinct CDR3 sequences, roughly 6% recorded once. The sequenced sample consisted of PBMCs. The source of these receptors is a human donor in good health (CMV status not recorded). Some clones in this sample may be carry-over from other donors' samples.

This clonotype appeared many times. The CDR3 DNA sequence: TGTGCCAGCAGTCCTGCACCTGGGTTCAGCTACGAGCAGTACTTC. It is translated as CASSPAPGFSYEQYF. This chain links TRBV6-1 with TRBJ2-7; D is unclear. V shed 5 bases and J shed 3 bases, with 17 bases lying between them. Looked up from germline, CDR1 is MNHNS and CDR2 is SASEGT. The CDR3 is made up of 15 amino acids.

Many counts were recorded for this clonotype. The chain employs TRBV6-5 and TRBJ1-1; no definite D call. The V end was cut by 0 bases, the J end by 9 bases, with 17 bases between. Germline loops: CDR1 MNHEY, CDR2 SVGAGI. This CDR3 has 15 residues. CDR3 coding DNA: TGTGCCAGCAGTTACTCAGGATCCCCAGCGGGGAAAGCTTTCTTT. Translated, it gives CASSYSGSPAGKAFF.

This clonotype occurred many times. The chain joins TRBV28 to TRBJ2-7; a weak D match, TRBD1 (6 bases). The germline gives CDR1 MDHEN, CDR2 SYDVKM. The CDR3 length is 14 residues. V gave up 5 bases and J gave up 5 bases, with 16 bases separating them. In DNA form, the CDR3 reads TGTGCCAGCAGTGCACCGGGACAAGGGGACGAGCAGTACTTC. It translates to CASSAPGQGDEQYF.

Many counts were recorded for this clonotype. The gene calls are TRBV20-1 and TRBJ2-5; D tentatively reads TRBD1 or TRBD2 (6 bases each). V lost 6 bases and J lost 4, with 21 bases in between. CDR3 size: 15 residues. CDR1 DFQATT and CDR2 SNEGSKA come from the germline V gene (reference sequence). CDR3 region: CSANPGALVGETQYF. In nucleotides, the CDR3 is TGCAGTGCAAACCCGGGGGCCCTGGTTGGAGAGACCCAGTACTTC.

This clonotype came up many times. V gene TRBV7-2 combines with J gene TRBJ2-3; no clear D gene. V dropped 7 bases and J dropped 6 bases, with 11 bases sitting between them. From germline, CDR1 is SGHTA and CDR2 FQGNSA. The CDR3 loop spans 12 amino acids. CDR3 loop: CASNFLGDTQYF. The CDR3, as DNA: TGTGCCAGCAACTTCCTTGGGGATACGCAGTATTTT.

This clonotype was found a few times. The chain couples TRBV4-3 to TRBJ1-1; the D gene is possibly TRBD1 (5 bases). V was shortened by 3 bases and J by 6 bases, with 17 bases between the two germline ends. The CDR3 covers 15 residues. Germline V CDR1 and CDR2: LGHNA, YSLEER. This CDR3 is CASSQPSRGLAEAFF. CDR3 coding DNA: TGCGCCAGCAGCCAGCCCAGTAGGGGTCTAGCTGAAGCTTTCTTT.

In this sample, this clonotype turned up many times. V gene TRBV14 combines with J gene TRBJ1-5, with D possibly being TRBD1 (5 bases). Trimming left V 3 bases short and J 7 bases short, with 10 bases between. This CDR3 comprises 13 residues. Looked up from germline, CDR1 is SGHDN and CDR2 is FVKESK. The CDR3 loop reads CASSQNRGQPQHF. The CDR3 DNA sequence: TGTGCCAGCAGCCAGAACCGGGGGCAGCCCCAGCATTTT.

This clonotype was seen a handful of times. The chain uses TRBV9 and TRBJ1-1; no clear D gene. The CDR3 contains 14 residues. With 2 bases removed from V and 0 bases from J, the gap between germline ends came to 8 bases. Germline V gene lookup returns CDR1 SGDLS and CDR2 YYNGEE. In nucleotides, the CDR3 is TGTGCCAGCAGCGTCGGGGTTATGAACACTGAAGCTTTCTTT. Translated: CASSVGVMNTEAFF.

The J gene is TRBJ1-1, the V gene TRBV20-1, with D possibly being TRBD1 (6 bases). This CDR3 comprises 13 residues. Germline CDR1 DFQATT, CDR2 SNEGSKA (reference sequence). V lost 3 bases and J 4 bases, leaving 12 bases between the germline ends. CDR3 coding DNA: TGCAGTGCTAGCAGGGGTAGTGGCACTGAAGCTTTCTTT. Translation gives CSASRGSGTEAFF.

The chain recombines TRBV20-1 with TRBJ2-1; 10 positions agree with TRBD2. Germline V gene sequence: CDR1 DFQATT, CDR2 SNEGSKA (reference sequence). CDR3 length: 15 residues. Trimming removed 0 bases from V and 14 bases from J; junction bases left unmatched: 13. DNA of the CDR3: TGCAGTGCTAGAGATACAGCTAGCGGGGGAGTCGAGGAGTTCTTC. Its protein product is CSARDTASGGVEEFF.

In its sample, this clonotype was seen a few times. The chain uses TRBV29-1 and TRBJ1-1; the D is unclear. V was cut by 5 bases and J by 4 bases, with 11 bases left in between. The CDR3 runs to 12 residues. The germline CDR1 and CDR2 sequences are SQVTM and ANQGSEA. DNA of the CDR3: TGCAGCGTTTCGGGCGTGTCCACTGAAGCTTTCTTT. It specifies CSVSGVSTEAFF.

This clonotype was counted ten times or more. The chain couples TRBV19 to TRBJ2-3, with D possibly called TRBD1 or TRBD2 (5 bases each). This CDR3 has 16 residues. Germline CDR1 LNHDA, CDR2 SQIVND (reference sequence). V was clipped by 5 bases and J by 2 bases, with 17 bases between them. This CDR3 reads CASSPRGISYTDTQYF. The CDR3 DNA reads TGTGCCAGTAGTCCGAGGGGCATTTCTTACACAGATACGCAGTATTTT.

In its sample, this clonotype was seen many times. The V call is TRBV4-3, the J call TRBJ1-1, with a tentative D call TRBD1 (5 bases). Germline V gene lookup returns CDR1 LGHNA and CDR2 YSLEER. Deletions cut 1 base from V and 1 base from J, with 10 bases between. CDR3 length equals 15 residues. CDR3 nucleotides: TGCGCCAGCAGCCAAGTACGGGACGGGAACACTGAAGCTTTCTTT. Residues: CASSQVRDGNTEAFF.

The sample holds many counts of this clonotype. The V and J genes are TRBV11-2 and TRBJ2-3, with 8 bases lining up with TRBD2. Germline-derived CDR1 and CDR2 are SGHAT and FQNNGV. V was clipped by 3 bases and J by 4 bases; unmatched bases: 12. The CDR3 is 17 amino acids. The CDR3 sequence is CASSFASGGTVADTQYF. The CDR3 DNA reads as TGTGCCAGCAGCTTCGCCAGCGGGGGTACCGTTGCAGATACGCAGTATTTT.

This clonotype was counted ten times or more. This chain links TRBV7-2 with TRBJ2-5; 14 bases align to TRBD2. CDR1 is SGHTA and CDR2 is FQGNSA in the germline V gene. With V trimmed by 3 bases and J by 5 bases, 8 bases remained unmatched. The CDR3 extends over 17 amino acids. CDR3 sequence (DNA): TGTGCCAGCAGCTTTGGACTAGCGGGGGGTATTGGGGAGACCCAGTACTTC. This translates into CASSFGLAGGIGETQYF.

This clonotype was picked up many times. As DNA, the CDR3 is TGTGCCAGCAGCGGGAACAGGGGGACCAGCTCCTACAATGAGCAGTTCTTC. Protein sequence: CASSGNRGTSSYNEQFF. The rearrangement joins TRBV5-6 to TRBJ2-1, with TRBD1 matching over 8 bases. The trim removed 4 bases at V and 0 bases at J, leaving 9 bases unmatched. This CDR3 comprises 17 residues. Germline-derived CDR1 and CDR2 are SGHDT and YYEEEE.

Ten or more counts support this clonotype. CDR3 bases: TGTGCCAGCAGCTTAGTCGGGCCAGGGGGGAATCAGCCCCAGCATTTT. Protein sequence: CASSLVGPGGNQPQHF. The V and J genes are TRBV7-2 and TRBJ1-5; the match to TRBD1 covers 7 bases. Germline trimming cut 1 base from V and 4 bases from J; bases unmatched to any gene: 7. This CDR3 has 16 residues. The germline CDR1 and CDR2 sequences are SGHTA and FQGNSA.

V usage is TRBV11-2 and J usage is TRBJ1-4; 11 bases are shared with TRBD1. Unmatched junction bases numbered 4, after V lost 5 bases and J lost 8 bases. Germline V gene lookup returns CDR1 SGHAT and CDR2 FQNNGV. The CDR3 totals 14 residues. The CDR3 DNA is TGTGCCAGCAGCCACGGGACAGGGGGAGAAAAACTGTTTTTT. Protein: CASSHGTGGEKLFF.

This clonotype was recorded a few times. The junction and the germline gene differ at one end; a read error may be behind it. The chain has TRBV14 and TRBJ1-1; D is perhaps TRBD1 (6 bases). Per the germline V gene, CDR1 is SGHDN and CDR2 is FVKESK. The CDR3 consists of 13 residues. CDR3 DNA: TGTGCCAGCAGCCAAGATAGGGGGTTAGTACCGAGCTTT. Translation: CASSQDRGLVPSF.

At least ten counts were recorded for this clonotype. V gene TRBV12-5 combines with J gene TRBJ2-3; the match to TRBD1 covers 9 bases. J gave up 6 bases and V 2 bases, and 3 bases lay outside the gene matches. Germline V gene lookup returns CDR1 LGHNT and CDR2 FRNRAP. This CDR3 comprises 14 residues. Here the CDR3 reads CASGLRDRVDTQYF. In nucleotides, the CDR3 is TGTGCTAGTGGTTTGAGGGACAGGGTGGATACGCAGTATTTT.

The J gene is TRBJ2-3, the V gene TRBV4-3; no firm D call. V dropped 0 bases and J dropped 7 bases, with 11 bases sitting between them. CDR1 is LGHNA, CDR2 YSLEER, per germline. This CDR3 is 14 amino acids long. For the CDR3, the DNA is TGCGCCAGCAGCCAAGAAGGAACCAGTCATACGCAGTATTTT. It codes for CASSQEGTSHTQYF.

The sample holds a few counts of this clonotype. This chain connects TRBV6-2 or TRBV6-3 to TRBJ1-2; D ambiguous. The CDR3 runs to 12 residues. Between the trimmed V and J ends, which lost 8 bases and 5 bases, there was a span of 12 bases. Per germline, CDR1 MNHEY and CDR2 SVGEGT. The CDR3 protein is CASSWAQYGYTF. The CDR3 coding sequence is TGTGCCAGCTCCTGGGCCCAGTATGGCTACACCTTC.

The table lists this clonotype with a few counts. This chain connects TRBV9 to TRBJ2-3, with 7 positions matching TRBD1. Germline V gene sequence: CDR1 SGDLS, CDR2 YYNGEE. J lost 5 bases, V lost 1 base, and 4 bases had no gene match. This CDR3 has 14 residues. In DNA form, the CDR3 reads TGTGCCAGCAGCGTATCTTCAGGGGGAGATACGCAGTATTTT. Protein: CASSVSSGGDTQYF.

This clonotype occurred many times. V usage is TRBV19 and J usage is TRBJ1-1; 7 bases match TRBD1. CDR1 is LNHDA and CDR2 is SQIVND in the germline V gene (reference sequence). This CDR3 has 12 residues. With V trimmed by 10 bases and J by 3 bases, 5 bases remained unmatched. The CDR3 region is CATSDRDTEAFF. The CDR3 coding sequence is TGTGCCACCTCCGACAGGGACACTGAAGCTTTCTTT.

This clonotype was found many times. The chain uses TRBV27 and TRBJ2-1, with 8 bases aligning to TRBD1. Germline values: CDR1 MNHEY, CDR2 SMNVEV (reference sequence). The CDR3 spans 14 residues. V lost 3 bases and J lost 7; bases outside the gene matches: 5. This chain's CDR3 is CASSLGTGLNEQFF. CDR3 DNA: TGTGCCAGCAGTTTGGGGACAGGCTTAAATGAGCAGTTCTTC.

The CDR3 is CASLDREQYF. The CDR3 coding sequence is TGTGCCAGCCTGGATCGAGAGCAGTACTTC. V gene TRBV2 combines with J gene TRBJ2-7; D is ambiguous. The CDR3 is made up of 10 amino acids. V lost 8 bases and J lost 7, with 9 bases in between. Germline V gene sequence: CDR1 SNHLY, CDR2 FYNNEI.

At least ten counts were recorded for this clonotype. V and J are TRBV20-1 and TRBJ1-2; 9 positions agree with TRBD1. Trimming took 6 bases from V and 4 from J; bases not matched to a gene: 6. Germline values: CDR1 DFQATT, CDR2 SNEGSKA (reference sequence). The CDR3 contains 13 residues. The CDR3 sequence is CSANRGRGYGYTF. The CDR3 nucleotides are TGCAGTGCCAACAGGGGGCGCGGCTATGGCTACACCTTC.

This clonotype was counted many times. The chain couples TRBV20-1 to TRBJ2-5, with D maybe TRBD2 (5 bases). CDR3 length: 15 residues. Germline V gene lookup returns CDR1 DFQATT and CDR2 SNEGSKA (reference sequence). V lost 3 bases, J lost 5 bases, and 19 bases lay in between. The CDR3, as DNA: TGCAGTGCTAGTAGCCTAGCTCGGTCCTCTGAGACCCAGTACTTC. Translation: CSASSLARSSETQYF.

The rearrangement links TRBV7-2 to TRBJ2-2; D gene ambiguous. In germline, CDR1 is SGHTA, CDR2 FQGNSA. Trimming removed 1 base from V and 6 bases from J, with 12 bases in between. CDR3 size: 15 residues. CDR3: CASSLVGSRSGELFF. The CDR3 region has the DNA TGTGCCAGCAGCTTAGTGGGCAGTCGATCCGGGGAGCTGTTTTTT. The full variable domain, its missing parts supplied by reference TRBV7-2 and TRBJ2-2, is GAGVSQSPSNKVTEKGKDVELRCDPISGHTALYWYRQSLGQGLEFLIYFQGNSAPDKSGLPSDRFSAERTGGSVSTLTIQRTQQEDSAVYLCASSLVGSRSGELFFGEGSRLTVL.